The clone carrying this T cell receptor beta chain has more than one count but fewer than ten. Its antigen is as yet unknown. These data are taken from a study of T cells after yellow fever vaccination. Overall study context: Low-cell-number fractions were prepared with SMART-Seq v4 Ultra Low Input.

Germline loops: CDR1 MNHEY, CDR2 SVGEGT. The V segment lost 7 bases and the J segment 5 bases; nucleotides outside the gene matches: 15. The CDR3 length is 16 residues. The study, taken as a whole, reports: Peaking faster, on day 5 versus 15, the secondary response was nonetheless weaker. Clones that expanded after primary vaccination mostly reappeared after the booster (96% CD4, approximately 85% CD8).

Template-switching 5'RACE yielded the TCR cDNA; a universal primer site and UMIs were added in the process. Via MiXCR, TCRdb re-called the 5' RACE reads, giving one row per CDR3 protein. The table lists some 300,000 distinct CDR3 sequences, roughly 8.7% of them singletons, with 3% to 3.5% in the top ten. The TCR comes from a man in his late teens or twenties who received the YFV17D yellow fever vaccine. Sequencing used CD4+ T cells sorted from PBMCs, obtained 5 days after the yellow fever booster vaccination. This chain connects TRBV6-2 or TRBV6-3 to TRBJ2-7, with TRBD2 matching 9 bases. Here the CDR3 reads CASTSAGSGGFHEQYF. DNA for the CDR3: TGTGCCAGCACTTCGGCGGGCAGCGGGGGGTTCCACGAGCAGTACTTC.